This T cell receptor (beta chain) is from a study of blood T cell repertoires in COVID-19. The V gene's germline CDR1 is SGHVS and CDR2 FQNEAQ. Trimming cost V 5 bases and J 11 bases; bases outside gene matches: 11. The CDR3 is 15 residues long. Assay used: immunoSEQ multiplex PCR; TCRdb lists only in-frame clones, some missing. The sample lists roughly 230,000 clones, about 86% occurring once. The origin of this receptor is a man aged 35 to 55 with active or convalescent COVID-19. Material for sequencing was peripheral blood. This sequence joins TRBV7-8 and TRBJ1-6; TRBD1 matches at 8 bases. CDR3 DNA sequence: TGTGCCAGCAGCAAAGAGGACAGGGACAATGCACCCCTCCACTTT. Protein product: CASSKEDRDNAPLHF.